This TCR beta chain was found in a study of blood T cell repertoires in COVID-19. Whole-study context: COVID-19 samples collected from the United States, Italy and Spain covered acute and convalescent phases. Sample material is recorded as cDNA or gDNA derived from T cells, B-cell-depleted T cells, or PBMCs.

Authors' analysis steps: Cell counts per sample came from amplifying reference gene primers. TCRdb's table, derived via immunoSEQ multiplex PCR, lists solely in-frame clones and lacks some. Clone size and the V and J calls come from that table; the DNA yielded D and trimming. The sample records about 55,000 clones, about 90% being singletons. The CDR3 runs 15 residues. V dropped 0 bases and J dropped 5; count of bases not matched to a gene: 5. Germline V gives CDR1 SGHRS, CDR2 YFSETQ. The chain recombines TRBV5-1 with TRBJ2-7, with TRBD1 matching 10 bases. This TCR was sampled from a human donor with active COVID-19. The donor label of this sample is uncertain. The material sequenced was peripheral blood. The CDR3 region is CASSLAGDRGNEQYF. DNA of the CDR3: TGCGCCAGCAGCTTGGCCGGGGACAGGGGAAACGAGCAGTACTTC.